The clone carrying this T cell receptor beta chain has a count of ten or more. In TCRdb, the 5' RACE reads were re-called with MiXCR into one record per CDR3 protein. The table includes fewer than 50,000 distinct CDR3 sequences, roughly 4% detected once. The data derive from a study of early T cells in non-severe SARS-CoV-2 infection. Between the trimmed V and J ends, which lost 4 bases and 0 bases, there was a span of 21 bases. The germline CDR1 and CDR2 sequences are MGHRA and YSYEKL. The CDR3 extends over 18 amino acids. Sequenced sample: whole blood. This sequence was found in an adult who was a healthcare worker with PCR-confirmed SARS-CoV-2 infection or an uninfected control (not recorded which). This sequence joins TRBV4-1 and TRBJ1-1; D not resolved. The CDR3 bases are TGCGCCAGCAGCCGCATAGAGGCAAGGTTTGGTATGAACACTGAAGCTTTCTTT. As protein: CASSRIEARFGMNTEAFF.